The 4 T cell receptor beta chains given below trace back to one sample, sequenced in a study of cytomegalovirus exposure and HLA in healthy donors. Vbeta (60) and Jbeta (13) primers were used in the PCR. Sequencing was performed with immunoSEQ multiplex PCR; in TCRdb, only in-frame clones are kept and a portion is missing. The table lists over 70,000 clones, around 80% of them singletons, with around 3.2% in the top ten. The source material was PBMCs. Receptor source: a man in his forties or fifties in good health and CMV-seropositive.

Notes on this clone: The junction departs from germline at one end; a sequencing error may be responsible. This chain uses TRBV7-2 with TRBJ2-7, with 7 bases lining up with TRBD1. The CDR3 runs 13 residues. CDR1 is SGHTA and CDR2 is FQGNSA in the germline V gene. Written as DNA, the CDR3 is TGTGCCAGCAGATTAGGGGGCAACTACGAGCAGTACTTC. Its translation: CASRLGGNYEQYF.

The V and J genes are TRBV19 and TRBJ2-3; D is unresolved. Trimming stripped 8 bases from V and 8 bases from J, with 20 bases between. The CDR3 has 14 amino acids. Germline V gene lookup returns CDR1 LNHDA and CDR2 SQIVND (reference sequence). The CDR3 region has the DNA TGTGCCAGTTCGGTCGTGGCCCTCCCGGGTACGCAGTATTTT. Protein sequence: CASSVVALPGTQYF.

The chain employs TRBV19 and TRBJ2-7; 9 nucleotides agree with TRBD1. Trimming took 6 bases from V and 6 from J; bases not matched to a gene: 21. CDR3 length: 18 residues. Germline CDR1 reads LNHDA; CDR2 reads SQIVND (reference sequence). The CDR3 loop is CASRRPPGQGGVGGEQYF. The CDR3 region has the DNA TGTGCCAGTAGGAGACCTCCGGGACAGGGAGGGGTTGGTGGCGAGCAGTACTTC.

The chain carries TRBV21-1 and TRBJ1-5. TRBV21-1 counts as a pseudogene. The CDR3 runs 13 residues. The CDR3 loop reads CASSKRSGQPQHF. CDR3 nucleotide sequence: TGTGCCAGCAGCAAAAGGAGCGGGCAGCCCCAGCATTTT.